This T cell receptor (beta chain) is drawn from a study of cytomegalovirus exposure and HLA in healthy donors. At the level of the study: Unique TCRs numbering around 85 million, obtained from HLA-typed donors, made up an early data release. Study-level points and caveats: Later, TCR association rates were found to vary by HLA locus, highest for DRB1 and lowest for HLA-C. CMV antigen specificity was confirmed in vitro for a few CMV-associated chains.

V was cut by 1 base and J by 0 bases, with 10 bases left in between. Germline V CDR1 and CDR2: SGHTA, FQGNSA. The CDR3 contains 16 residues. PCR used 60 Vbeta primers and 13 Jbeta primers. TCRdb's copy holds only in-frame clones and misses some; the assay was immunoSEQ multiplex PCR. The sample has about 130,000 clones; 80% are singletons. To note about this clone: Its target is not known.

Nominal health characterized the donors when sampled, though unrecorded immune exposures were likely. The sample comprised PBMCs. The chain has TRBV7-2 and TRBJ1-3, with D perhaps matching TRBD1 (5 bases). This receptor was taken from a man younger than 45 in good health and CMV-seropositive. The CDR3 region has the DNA TGTGCCAGCAGCTTAGTGGGGGGGAACTCTGGAAACACCATATATTTT. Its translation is CASSLVGGNSGNTIYF.